These 10 T cell receptor beta chains originate from one sample sequenced in a study of T cells in tuberculosis. Sequenced by immunoSEQ multiplex PCR; TCRdb stores in-frame clones only, minus some. The sample has 25,000 to 30,000 clones, roughly 89% seen once. Material for sequencing was PBMCs. These receptors all come from a donor aged 5-35 years with latent tuberculosis or without tuberculosis infection.

The CDR3 protein is CASSYSRAGGQHEQYF. The CDR3 nucleotides are TGTGCCAGCAGTTACTCGCGAGCGGGGGGGCAACACGAGCAGTACTTC. The V gene is TRBV6-5, the J gene TRBJ2-7, with 10 bases lining up with TRBD2. V lost 0 bases, J lost 5 bases, and 7 bases stayed unmatched. This CDR3 spans 16 amino acids. Germline V gene data show CDR1 as MNHEY and CDR2 as SVGAGI.

CDR3 sequence: CELGSGNTIYF. The CDR3 nucleotides read TGTGAGCTGGGGAGTGGAAACACCATATATTTT. The J gene is TRBJ1-3, the V gene TRBV30, with no clear D. Germline values: CDR1 GTSNPN, CDR2 SVGIG (reference sequence). The CDR3 has 11 residues.

The chain joins TRBV11-2 to TRBJ1-4; 10 nucleotides line up with TRBD1. Per germline, CDR1 SGHAT and CDR2 FQNNGV. CDR3 length: 16 amino acids. The ends lost 5 bases at V and 3 bases at J; junction bases unmatched: 6. DNA of the CDR3: TGTGCCAGCAGCCAACTTGGACAGGGGGCTAATGAAAAACTGTTTTTT. Protein product: CASSQLGQGANEKLFF.

This chain joins TRBV2 and TRBJ1-2; D may be TRBD1 (6 bases). Germline loops: CDR1 SNHLY, CDR2 FYNNEI. Deletions cut 9 bases from V and 4 bases from J, with 18 bases between. The CDR3 is 14 amino acids. This CDR3 reads CARTKLQGRYGYTF. CDR3 coding DNA: TGTGCCAGAACCAAACTACAGGGCCGCTATGGCTACACCTTC.

This clone has a single count. The junction shows a germline mismatch at one end, possibly a read error. The rearrangement uses TRBV2 and TRBJ1-2; TRBD1 is a possible D gene (6 bases). Germline V lookup: CDR1 SNHLY, CDR2 FYNNEI. CDR3 length: 13 amino acids. For the CDR3, the DNA is TGTGCCAGTAGTGTCGGGACAAACTATGGCTACACCTTC. This encodes CASSVGTNYGYTF.

The V call is TRBV10-3, the J call TRBJ2-3, with D possibly being TRBD1 (5 bases). V was cut by 4 bases and J by 4 bases, with 15 bases left in between. CDR1 and CDR2 from the germline V gene are ENHRY and SYGVKD. This CDR3 is built from 15 residues. The CDR3 region has the DNA TGTGCCATCAGTGCTCAAAAAGGGGCCCCAGATACGCAGTATTTT. Its protein product is CAISAQKGAPDTQYF.

The chain links TRBV27 to TRBJ1-5, with D uncertain. The V gene lost 2 bases and the J gene lost 0 bases, with 8 bases spanning the gap. CDR1 is MNHEY, CDR2 SMNVEV, per germline (reference sequence). The length of the CDR3 is 15 residues. The CDR3 DNA reads as TGTGCCAGCAGTTTAATGGGCCATAGCAATCAGCCCCAGCATTTT. Its protein is CASSLMGHSNQPQHF.

The rearrangement links TRBV12-5 to TRBJ2-5; D is possibly TRBD2 (6 bases). CDR1 is LGHNT, CDR2 FRNRAP, per germline. V shed 3 bases and J shed 3 bases, with 8 bases lying between them. The CDR3 is 13 residues long. CDR3 region: CASGFSGEETQYF. The CDR3 region has the DNA TGTGCTAGTGGTTTTTCGGGGGAAGAGACCCAGTACTTC.

This sequence joins TRBV9 and TRBJ2-7; 10 bases agree with TRBD1. V dropped 4 bases and J dropped 1; count of bases not matched to a gene: 8. This CDR3 contains 16 residues. Germline V gene sequence: CDR1 SGDLS, CDR2 YYNGEE. CDR3 region: CASSPPGTGASYEQYF. In DNA form, the CDR3 reads TGTGCCAGCAGCCCGCCCGGGACAGGGGCGTCCTACGAGCAGTACTTC.

The J gene is TRBJ1-2, the V gene TRBV6-1; maybe TRBD1 (5 bases). Trimming took 5 bases from V and 8 from J, leaving 9 bases between them. The germline V gene encodes CDR1 MNHNS and CDR2 SASEGT. CDR3 length equals 11 residues. CDR3 nucleotides: TGTGCCAGCAGTCCAGGGTACGGCTACACCTTC. As protein: CASSPGYGYTF.